The 9 T cell receptor beta chains below were found in one sample sequenced in a study of blood T cell repertoires in COVID-19. The method was immunoSEQ multiplex PCR; TCRdb's version includes in-frame clones alone and lacks a portion of them. The sample lists just over 650,000 clones; approximately 90% were seen once. The sample consisted of peripheral blood. Every receptor here comes from a woman between 18 and 30 years old with acute or convalescent COVID-19.

On this clone itself: Other DNA sequences in the same sample also yield this CDR3. The rearrangement links TRBV9 to TRBJ1-2; D is possibly TRBD1 (6 bases). Germline V CDR1 and CDR2: SGDLS, YYNGEE. The CDR3 has 13 residues. V was trimmed by 4 bases and J by 5 bases, leaving 12 bases between them. The CDR3 is CASSTGSQYGYTF. CDR3 coding DNA: TGTGCCAGCAGCACAGGGTCTCAATATGGCTACACCTTC.

This chain connects TRBV19 to TRBJ2-1; maybe TRBD2 (5 bases). Trimming shortened V by 11 bases and J by 6 bases, and 20 bases separated the two germline ends. Germline V gene lookup returns CDR1 LNHDA and CDR2 SQIVND (reference sequence). The CDR3 spans 14 residues. The CDR3 bases are TGTGCCGAACGCCCGGGGTTTAATGGCAATGAGCAGTTCTTC. Translated, it gives CAERPGFNGNEQFF.

The rearrangement links TRBV6-5 to TRBJ1-1; TRBD1 might be the D (5 bases). The CDR3 is 13 amino acids. The germline CDR1 and CDR2 sequences are MNHEY and SVGAGI. V gave up 6 bases and J gave up 4 bases, with 12 bases separating them. CDR3 sequence reads: CASSITDSTEAFF. CDR3 nucleotide sequence: TGTGCCAGCAGCATAACAGACAGCACTGAAGCTTTCTTT.

V gene TRBV6-5 combines with J gene TRBJ1-4; D unresolved. The CDR3 is 14 amino acids. Germline V gene data show CDR1 as MNHEY and CDR2 as SVGAGI. The V end was cut by 6 bases, the J end by 8 bases, with 16 bases between. CDR3 sequence: CASRDSTMGEKLFF. As DNA, the CDR3 is TGTGCCAGCAGGGACTCCACAATGGGGGAAAAACTGTTTTTT.

The gene calls are TRBV11-2 and TRBJ1-5; D gene unclear. V gave up 5 bases and J gave up 4 bases, with 12 bases separating them. CDR3 length equals 14 residues. The V gene's germline CDR1 is SGHAT and CDR2 FQNNGV. The CDR3 nucleotides read TGTGCCAGCAGCCCGGGTCTTTTTAATCAGCCCCAGCATTTT. Translated, it gives CASSPGLFNQPQHF.

Here the CDR3 reads CASSQGKGPGPEQFF. The CDR3 coding sequence is TGCGCCAGCAGCCAAGGTAAGGGGCCCGGTCCTGAGCAGTTCTTC. The chain joins TRBV4-3 to TRBJ2-1; D is perhaps TRBD1 (5 bases). Trimming pared 1 base from V and 9 bases from J, leaving 16 bases between. Looked up from germline, CDR1 is LGHNA and CDR2 is YSLEER. This CDR3 spans 15 amino acids.

The chain joins TRBV29-1 to TRBJ1-1; D uncertain. V shed 3 bases and J shed 5 bases, with 13 bases lying between them. Germline-derived CDR1 and CDR2 are SQVTM and ANQGSEA. The CDR3 is 13 residues long. The CDR3 sequence is CSVDGNVGTEAFF. The CDR3 nucleotides read TGCAGCGTTGACGGGAATGTAGGAACTGAAGCTTTCTTT. The full variable domain, its missing parts supplied by reference TRBV29-1 and TRBJ1-1, is SAVISQKPSRDICQRGTSLTIQCQVDSQVTMMFWYRQQPGQSLTLIATANQGSEATYESGFVIDKFPISRPNLTFSTLTVSNMSPEDSSIYLCSVDGNVGTEAFFGQGTRLTVV.

CDR3 sequence reads: CASSAKDRVRTEAFF. DNA of the CDR3: TGTGCCAGCAGCGCTAAGGACAGGGTTCGCACTGAAGCTTTCTTT. This chain joins TRBV9 and TRBJ1-1; TRBD1 matches at 8 bases. CDR1 SGDLS and CDR2 YYNGEE come from the germline V gene. The CDR3 is 15 amino acids. V lost 3 bases, J lost 4 bases, and 8 bases stayed unmatched.

The J gene is TRBJ1-4, the V gene TRBV11-2; D ambiguous. CDR3 length equals 13 residues. Trimming removed 3 bases from V and 5 bases from J, with 7 bases in between. Germline CDR1 and CDR2: SGHAT and FQNNGV. CDR3 loop: CASSFDGNEKLFF. In DNA, the CDR3 is TGTGCCAGCAGCTTCGACGGGAATGAAAAACTGTTTTTT.